This T cell receptor beta chain comes out of a study of T cell repertoires in cytomegalovirus infection. The overall study: Recently identified HLA-C-restricted CMV epitopes were used, and well-studied HLA-B-restricted CMV epitopes were used as well. Study-wide findings and caveats: Ex vivo responses were dominated by HLA-C-restricted CMV-specific TCR beta clonotypes. Cumulative frequency (of public TCR beta family members) identified carriers of CMV plus the relevant HLA.

The germline V gene has CDR1 SGHDT and CDR2 YYEEEE. The V and J ends lost 0 bases and 3 bases, in that order; junction bases with no gene match: 6. The CDR3 runs to 15 residues. TCRdb reanalysed the reads using MiXCR and keeps one entry per CDR3 protein. The table shows about 500,000 distinct CDR3 sequences, with around 35% occurring only once. As for this clonotype: The antigen is undetermined.

The gene calls are TRBV5-6 and TRBJ2-7; 7 bases align to TRBD1. Sequencing used cultured PBMCs, obtained from culture after CMV antigen stimulation. The receptor was isolated from a human donor in good health (CMV status not recorded). Some clones in this sample may be carry-over from other donors' samples. The CDR3 sequence: CASSLEGQSNYEQYF. The CDR3 bases are TGTGCCAGCAGCTTGGAGGGACAGAGCAACTACGAGCAGTACTTC.